The 11 T cell receptor beta chains presented below share a single source sample, sequenced in a study of blood T cell repertoires in COVID-19. Some clones are missing from TCRdb's copy, which holds only in-frame ones; the method was immunoSEQ multiplex PCR. The sample holds 70,000 to 85,000 clones, more than 70% seen once. The sample was peripheral blood. The receptors originated from a woman of 80 years or more in a cohort sampled during active or convalescent COVID-19.

The chain joins TRBV28 to TRBJ2-3; D perhaps matches TRBD1 (5 bases). The CDR3 is 15 amino acids. Germline V gene data show CDR1 as MDHEN and CDR2 as SYDVKM. The ends were cut back, 4 bases at V and 2 bases at J, with 13 bases in the middle. The CDR3 here is CASSSTVEVTDTQYF. In DNA form, the CDR3 reads TGTGCCAGCAGTTCGACAGTGGAAGTCACAGATACGCAGTATTTT. Based on the CDR3 plus reference TRBV28 and TRBJ2-3, the full variable domain is DVKVTQSSRYLVKRTGEKVFLECVQDMDHENMFWYRQDPGLGLRLIYFSYDVKMKEKGDIPEGYSVSREKKERFSLILESASTNQTSMYLCASSSTVEVTDTQYFGPGTRLTVL.

The chain links TRBV5-1 to TRBJ2-2; 13 nucleotides align to TRBD2. Germline CDR1 reads SGHRS; CDR2 reads YFSETQ. The CDR3 sequence is 16 residues long. Trimming took 0 bases from V and 6 from J; bases not matched to a gene: 2. The CDR3 loop is CASSLELAGGPGELFF. DNA of the CDR3: TGCGCCAGCAGCTTGGAACTAGCGGGAGGGCCCGGGGAGCTGTTTTTT.

V and J are TRBV30 and TRBJ1-6; D remains unclear. CDR1 is GTSNPN, CDR2 SVGIG, per germline (reference sequence). CDR3 length: 13 residues. V was trimmed by 5 bases and J by 5 bases, leaving 10 bases between them. CDR3 sequence (DNA): TGTGCCTGGGTGGACTCAAATAATTCACCCCTCCACTTT. Protein: CAWVDSNNSPLHF. Looking up the rest from reference TRBV30 and TRBJ1-6 gives the full variable domain: SQTIHQWPATLVQPVGSPLSLECTVEGTSNPNLYWYRQAAGRGLQLLFYSVGIGQISSEVPQNLSASRPQDRQFILSSKKLLLSDSGFYLCAWVDSNNSPLHFGNGTRLTVT.

V gene TRBV7-9 combines with J gene TRBJ1-5; D unclear. Germline loops: CDR1 SEHNR, CDR2 FQNEAQ (reference sequence). Between the trimmed V and J ends, which lost 0 bases and 1 base, there was a span of 7 bases. CDR3 length equals 15 residues. The CDR3 region has the DNA TGTGCCAGCAGCTTAGCCAGCGTGAGCAATCAGCCCCAGCATTTT. Its translation is CASSLASVSNQPQHF. The full variable domain, rest sourced from reference TRBV7-9 and TRBJ1-5, is DTGVSQNPRHKITKRGQNVTFRCDPISEHNRLYWYRQTLGQGPEFLTYFQNEAQLEKSRLLSDRFSAERPKGSFSTLEIQRTEQGDSAMYLCASSLASVSNQPQHFGDGTRLSIL.

The chain carries TRBV7-9 and TRBJ1-6; no definite D call. The CDR3 spans 14 residues. Germline loops: CDR1 SEHNR, CDR2 FQNEAQ (reference sequence). Trimming stripped 5 bases from V and 2 bases from J, with 7 bases between. CDR3 loop: CASSDGAYNSPLHF. As DNA, the CDR3 is TGTGCCAGCAGCGACGGGGCCTATAATTCACCCCTCCACTTT.

The chain uses TRBV27 and TRBJ2-7; tentative D call: TRBD1 (6 bases). The germline V and J ends were trimmed by 2 bases and 2 bases, with 10 bases remaining between them. Germline V CDR1 and CDR2: MNHEY, SMNVEV (reference sequence). This CDR3 spans 14 amino acids. The CDR3: CASSLGGQTYEQYF. CDR3 DNA: TGTGCCAGCAGTTTAGGTGGACAGACCTACGAGCAGTACTTC.

The chain employs TRBV19 and TRBJ2-7, with TRBD2 matching 13 bases. The CDR3 extends over 16 amino acids. Germline lookup yields CDR1 LNHDA and CDR2 SQIVND (reference sequence). The ends lost 6 bases at V and 3 bases at J; junction bases unmatched: 8. DNA of the CDR3: TGTGCCAGTAGGGCCGGGACTAGCGGGAACCGCTACGAGCAGTACTTC. Translated: CASRAGTSGNRYEQYF.

The count of this clone is one. The chain links TRBV5-1 to TRBJ2-5; 11 bases map to TRBD2. V shed 9 bases, J shed 5 bases, and the junction held 15 bases outside the gene matches. Germline values: CDR1 SGHRS, CDR2 YFSETQ. This CDR3 is built from 16 residues. CDR3 region: CATTPGTSGPAETQYF. In nucleotides, the CDR3 is TGCGCCACTACTCCGGGGACTAGCGGCCCCGCGGAGACCCAGTACTTC.

The rearrangement uses TRBV7-9 and TRBJ2-7, with D perhaps TRBD2 (6 bases). Germline lookup yields CDR1 SEHNR and CDR2 FQNEAQ (reference sequence). This CDR3 has 14 residues. V shed 3 bases and J shed 2 bases, with 11 bases lying between them. As DNA, the CDR3 is TGTGCCAGCAGCTTGGGCGGGGCAACCTACGAGCAGTACGTC. Protein: CASSLGGATYEQYV.

This clone was picked up a small number of times. The rearrangement links TRBV4-1 to TRBJ2-5; 7 bases agree with TRBD2. The junction had 9 bases not matched to a gene; V was cut back by 1 base and J by 4 bases. CDR3 length: 16 amino acids. The germline CDR1 and CDR2 sequences are MGHRA and YSYEKL. In DNA form, the CDR3 reads TGCGCCAGCAGCCAAGTTGGGGGGGGTGTAGGAGAGACCCAGTACTTC. As protein: CASSQVGGGVGETQYF.

The chain uses TRBV7-3 and TRBJ1-1, with no clear D. From germline, CDR1 is SGHTA and CDR2 FQGTGA. The CDR3 loop spans 13 amino acids. V shed 5 bases and J shed 2 bases, with 9 bases lying between them. The CDR3: CASSLNINTEAFF. The CDR3 DNA follows: TGTGCCAGCAGCCTCAACATTAACACTGAAGCTTTCTTT.